These T cell receptor beta chains were read from a single sample in a study of control samples from healthy donors and cancer patients. Produced via immunoSEQ multiplex PCR; TCRdb's table is partial and in-frame only. The profile shows about 130,000 clones, around nine tenths of them singletons. The sequenced material came from blood. These receptors originate from a man aged 45-65 years in good health. Both conserved end residues are part of each CDR3. D genes are given only for firm matches. Clone size is not always given. Where it is, it says once, few, many or a class for expanded clones.

d_gene,v_gene,j_gene,abundance,CDR3nt,CDR3aa
.,TRBV6-1,TRBJ2-3,.,TGTGCCAGCAGTGATACTGGAGATACGCAGTATTTT,CASSDTGDTQYF
TRBD2,TRBV19,TRBJ2-5,.,TGTGCCAGTAGTGCCCTCAGGACTAGCGGGGGAGCTCAAGAGACCCAGTACTTC,CASSALRTSGGAQETQYF
TRBD2,TRBV6-5,TRBJ2-1,few,TGTGCCAGCAGCTACGGGGGACTAGCGGGTTACAATGAGCAGTTCTTC,CASSYGGLAGYNEQFF
.,TRBV30,TRBJ2-7,.,TGTGCCTATACAGTCGCCCTAGGGAGACCGGGGACCTACGAGCAGTACTTC,CAYTVALGRPGTYEQYF
.,TRBV18,TRBJ2-2,.,TGTGCCAGCTCACCACCGGGGGCACCCGGGGAGCTGTTTTTT,CASSPPGAPGELFF
.,TRBV11-1,TRBJ1-1,.,TGTGCCAGCAGCTTAGGGGGGCCGGATGAAGCTTTCTTT,CASSLGGPDEAFF
.,TRBV2,TRBJ2-3,.,TGTGCCAGCAGTGAATGGTTTAGCGAGAGCACAGATACGCAGTATTTT,CASSEWFSESTDTQYF
.,TRBV11-3,TRBJ2-3,.,TGTGCCAGCAGCGGGGAGTTCGGCGATACGCAGTATTTT,CASSGEFGDTQYF
.,TRBV18,TRBJ1-3,once,TGTGCCAGCTCACCACCAACGGACCGAAACACCATATATTTT,CASSPPTDRNTIYF
.,TRBV7-9,TRBJ2-1,.,TGTGCCAGCAGCTTAGGAGGGCACCCTCGCTACAATGAGCAGTTCTTC,CASSLGGHPRYNEQFF
.,TRBV27,TRBJ1-6,once,TGTGCCAGCAGTTGGGCAGGGAATTCACCTCTCCACTTT,CASSWAGNSPLHF
.,TRBV13,TRBJ1-3,.,TGTGCCAGCAGCTTAGACTCGAGCTCTGGAAACACCATATATTTT,CASSLDSSSGNTIYF
.,TRBV29-1,TRBJ1-3,once,TGCAGCGTTGGGCAGGACGGAAACACCATATATTTT,CSVGQDGNTIYF
TRBD1,TRBV28,TRBJ1-4,.,TGTGCCAGCAGGAAACAGGGGGGGGAGTTAGGCGAAAAACTGTTTTTT,CASRKQGGELGEKLFF
.,TRBV6-5,TRBJ2-2,.,TGTGCCAGCAGCCTTCTGGGGGCCGGGGAGCTGTTTTTT,CASSLLGAGELFF
.,TRBV10-2,TRBJ2-7,.,TGCGCCAGCACCGATCGGGCAGATCTTTACTACGAGCAGTACTTC,CASTDRADLYYEQYF
.,TRBV9,TRBJ1-3,once,TGTGCCAGCAGGGGGGGCGACATCTCTGGAAACACCATATATTTT,CASRGGDISGNTIYF